This T cell receptor (beta chain) is drawn from a study of T cells after yellow fever vaccination (dated by TCRdb to between 2018 and 2021). Concerning the study at large: The SMART-Seq v4 Ultra Low Input RNA kit was used to prepare libraries from fractions with low cell numbers. To track T-cell clones before and after primary and booster YFV17D yellow fever vaccination, bulk TCR alpha and beta repertoires were sequenced longitudinally. Two healthy male donors, one aged 18 to 30 and one aged 30 to 39 years, were included in the cohort. Blood samples were taken at several timepoints before and after primary and secondary immunization, and bulk PBMC replicates and cell subsets were isolated. On the study overall, not on this receptor specifically: Computational filtering was required because FACS-sorted repertoires could contain abundant contaminating clonotypes from the bulk population. Most clones expanded after primary vaccination (about 95% of CD4 and approximately 90% of CD8) were re-detected after the booster, suggesting that broad memory maintenance occurred. A small share of clonotypes was detected in both CD4 and CD8 compartments, with the overlap likely arising from convergent recombination. The study included only two donors, which limits how far the findings can be generalized. Compared with the primary T-cell response, the secondary T-cell response was faster but weaker, reaching its peak on day 5 rather than on day 15.

The treatment or condition label, as the study defines it: live attenuated yellow fever vaccine strain. At each blood-draw timepoint, two biological replicates of bulk PBMCs were collected. A standard Ficoll-Paque protocol was used to isolate PBMCs from peripheral blood. RNA was extracted with TriZol from bulk PBMCs, CD4 and CD8 fractions, and dextramer-positive and dextramer-negative fractions. The instrument was an Illumina NovaSeq 6000. TCR cDNA was synthesized by 5'RACE template switching, which introduced a universal primer site and unique molecular identifiers. cDNA synthesis was primed from both the TCR alpha and TCR beta constant segments. Libraries were amplified in two PCR steps, with sample barcodes and sequencing adapters added in the second step. Sequencing of libraries was performed on Illumina HiSeq 2500 (2x100 bp) or NovaSeq (2x150 bp). The study's own analysis went as follows. MIGEC was used to demultiplex reads and collapse the reads into UMI consensus sequences, and MiXCR was used for V(D)J alignment. Using edgeR on replicate PBMC samples, clonotypes were called vaccine-responding if FDR was below 0.01 and the log2 fold change was above 5 up to day 15. CD4 or CD8 identity was assigned to each bulk clonotype according to whether the clonotype was present at higher abundance in the sequenced CD4 repertoire or the sequenced CD8 repertoire. TCRdb reanalyzed the raw reads on its own, using fastp at Q25 for trimming and MiXCR for clone calling, and kept in-frame beta chains. Duplicate CDR3 protein sequences are folded into a single record with the most common DNA and genes. What appears here as the V and J calls and clone size reflects TCRdb's work, not the paper's. The sample table shows fewer than 500,000 distinct CDR3 sequences, and 18% are seen once. The ten biggest clones cover 18% of the sample.

Reading from cysteine to phenylalanine, the CDR3 counts 16 amino acids. The read is trimmed to its CDR3 DNA, 48 bases read in frame from base 1. According to the germline V gene, CDR1 reads MNHEY and CDR2 reads SVGAGI. V loses 5 bases of germline sequence and J loses 3 bases, and the interval between the two ends is 16 bases. This clonotype turned up a few times. Its specific antigen is unknown. No clone much larger than this one lies a single base away; base qualities are absent. The specimen comprised PBMCs, sampled before the yellow fever booster vaccination. The receptor comes from a young man who received the YFV17D yellow fever vaccine. The rearrangement joined TRBV6-5 to TRBJ1-4; TRBD1 is perhaps the D gene, given 5 matching bases. CDR3 reads: CASSPLAREANEKLFF. The nucleotide sequence is TGTGCCAGCAGTCCCCTTGCCAGGGAGGCTAATGAAAAACTGTTTTTT.